Following are 8 T cell receptor beta chains from one sample sequenced in a study of shared clonotypes between healthy human individuals. Selected positively for CCR7 and CD45RO-negative, naive CD8 cells excluded terminally differentiated effector memory CD45RA+ cells. TCRdb's table, derived via immunoSEQ multiplex PCR, lists solely in-frame clones and lacks some. The sample comprises around 650,000 clones, around 96% of which are singletons, and about 0.12% rests with the top ten. The sequenced sample was naive CD8+ T cells sorted from blood. The origin of the receptors is a woman younger than 45 in good health.

This sequence joins TRBV5-1 and TRBJ2-7; D uncertain. This CDR3 has 12 amino acids. Trimming took 4 bases from V and 3 from J, leaving 8 bases between them. Germline CDR1 is SGHRS and CDR2 is YFSETQ. CDR3 nucleotides: TGCGCCAGCAGCCCCAATGACTACGAGCAGTACTTC. It is translated as CASSPNDYEQYF.

The CDR3 protein is CASSPRNGLAGDEQYF. CDR3 bases: TGCGCCAGCAGCCCCCGGAACGGACTAGCGGGAGACGAGCAGTACTTC. The chain combines TRBV4-1 with TRBJ2-7, with 13 nucleotides matching TRBD2. This CDR3 is 16 amino acids long. After removal of 4 bases from V and 5 bases from J, the junction contained 8 bases not matched to a gene. Germline V gives CDR1 MGHRA, CDR2 YSYEKL.

This chain uses TRBV7-2 with TRBJ2-4; 8 bases agree with TRBD2. The CDR3 covers 14 residues. Unmatched junction bases numbered 6, after V lost 3 bases and J lost 8 bases. CDR1 is SGHTA, CDR2 FQGNSA, per germline. As DNA, the CDR3 is TGTGCCAGCAGCTTGGGAGCGGGGGAGGACATTCAGTACTTC. Translated: CASSLGAGEDIQYF.

Details on this clone: Other DNA sequences within the sample encode an identical CDR3. V gene TRBV30 combines with J gene TRBJ1-1; no firm D call. V shed 0 bases and J shed 0 bases, with 5 bases lying between them. The CDR3 runs to 13 residues. Germline CDR1 is GTSNPN and CDR2 is SVGIG (reference sequence). The CDR3 loop reads CAWSVGMNTEAFF. The CDR3 nucleotides read TGTGCCTGGAGTGTTGGGATGAACACTGAAGCTTTCTTT.

The rearrangement uses TRBV7-8 and TRBJ1-5; D ambiguous. CDR1 is SGHVS, CDR2 FQNEAQ, per germline. The V and J ends lost 0 bases and 4 bases respectively, with 22 bases between them. This CDR3 has 19 residues. The DNA for the CDR3 is TGTGCCAGCAGCTTAGCATGGAGGACTGGGCGCTGGGTTAATCAGCCCCAGCATTTT. Amino acids: CASSLAWRTGRWVNQPQHF.

In its sample, this clone was seen once. This chain connects TRBV27 to TRBJ2-1, with 10 nucleotides matching TRBD2. The CDR3 length is 14 residues. The J segment lost 10 bases and the V segment lost 3 bases, leaving 6 bases of the junction unmatched. Germline V gene lookup returns CDR1 MNHEY and CDR2 SMNVEV (reference sequence). For the CDR3, the DNA is TGTGCCAGCAGTTTCACTAGCGGGAAGGCGGAGCAGTTCTTC. This gives the protein CASSFTSGKAEQFF.

The rearrangement joins TRBV5-6 to TRBJ2-3; D is possibly TRBD1 or TRBD2 (8 bases each). Germline V CDR1 and CDR2: SGHDT, YYEEEE. This CDR3 is 17 amino acids long. Trimming took off 3 bases at V and 4 bases at J, with 21 bases between the two ends. The CDR3 DNA reads TGTGCCAGCAGCTCGGGACAGGAGGGACTAGTGGCAGATACGCAGTATTTT. As protein: CASSSGQEGLVADTQYF. Complete variable domain (other parts from reference TRBV5-6 and TRBJ2-3): DAGVTQSPTHLIKTRGQQVTLRCSPKSGHDTVSWYQQALGQGPQFIFQYYEEEERQRGNFPDRFSGHQFPNYSSELNVNALLLGDSALYLCASSSGQEGLVADTQYFGPGTRLTVL.

The rearrangement joins TRBV27 to TRBJ2-7; 7 positions agree with TRBD2. The CDR3 is 14 amino acids. Germline V gene lookup returns CDR1 MNHEY and CDR2 SMNVEV (reference sequence). Losses at the gene ends were 0 bases for V and 6 bases for J; bases not matched to a gene: 5. The CDR3 sequence is CASSLSGTIGEQYF. The CDR3 coding sequence is TGTGCCAGCAGTTTATCCGGGACTATAGGCGAGCAGTACTTC.